This T cell receptor (beta chain) is drawn from a study of shared clonotypes between healthy human individuals. The CDR3 is 15 amino acids. Germline CDR1 is SGHVS and CDR2 is FNYEAQ. Trimming took 0 bases from V and 8 from J, leaving 11 bases between them. The method was immunoSEQ multiplex PCR; TCRdb's version includes in-frame clones alone and lacks a portion of them. The sample records approximately 530,000 clones, around 96% being singletons. The study separated CD4+ cells into CD45RA+ naive and CD45RA-negative memory subsets. The V gene is TRBV7-6, the J gene TRBJ1-6; D may be TRBD1 (5 bases). Sequences were obtained from naive CD4+ T cells sorted from blood. Subset described: CD45RA+ positively selected. This TCR was recovered from a woman between 25 and 40 years old in good health. The CDR3: CASSLAQGSDSPLHF. In DNA form, the CDR3 reads TGTGCCAGCAGCTTAGCGCAGGGCTCCGATTCACCCCTCCACTTT.